This TCR beta chain was documented in a study of identical twins. Findings of the study overall: Invariant cells of the MAIT and iNKT types might have partly distorted the zero-insertion analyses.

Trimming removed 5 bases at V and 3 bases at J, with 16 bases between. CDR3 size: 15 residues. Through template switching, a universal primer site was introduced, and the cDNA contained unique molecular identifiers. MiXCR, run by TCRdb on the 5' RACE reads, gives a single entry per CDR3 protein. The table records 200,000 to 300,000 distinct CDR3 sequences, roughly a tenth of them present only once. This clonotype was seen more than once but under ten times. What it binds is unknown. The TCR was taken from a man aged 50-60 years in good health. The specimen was memory T cells sorted from blood. V is TRBV12-3 or TRBV12-4 and J is TRBJ1-2; D gene uncertain. CDR3 in DNA: TGTGCCAGCAGTCTCTCCCCCGGCACCTACTATGGCTACACCTTC. This translates into CASSLSPGTYYGYTF.